The 4 T cell receptor beta chains below come from one sample, sequenced in a study of blood T cell repertoires in COVID-19. Sequencing was performed with immunoSEQ multiplex PCR; in TCRdb, only in-frame clones are kept and a portion is missing. Here the sample spans about 160,000 clones, roughly nine tenths being singletons. Sequenced: peripheral blood. These receptors were collected from a man aged 60 to 75 with active or convalescent COVID-19.

This clone has just one count. The chain employs TRBV18 and TRBJ2-7; 8 bases match TRBD1. V shed 5 bases, J shed 2 bases, and the junction held 8 bases outside the gene matches. The CDR3 is made up of 15 amino acids. The germline CDR1 and CDR2 sequences are KGHSH and LQKENI. This CDR3 reads CASSARQGPAYEQYF. The DNA for the CDR3 is TGTGCCAGCTCAGCGCGACAGGGGCCCGCCTACGAGCAGTACTTC.

The J gene is TRBJ1-3, the V gene TRBV28; perhaps TRBD1 as D (6 bases). The CDR3 has 14 residues. Germline V CDR1 and CDR2: MDHEN, SYDVKM. The ends were cut back, 5 bases at V and 0 bases at J, with 8 bases in the middle. DNA of the CDR3: TGTGCCAGCAGTACAGGGAGCTCTGGAAACACCATATATTTT. Translation: CASSTGSSGNTIYF.

The chain combines TRBV5-1 with TRBJ1-4; TRBD1 might be the D (5 bases). The CDR3 covers 15 residues. V lost 0 bases and J 4 bases, leaving 10 bases between the germline ends. Germline V gene data show CDR1 as SGHRS and CDR2 as YFSETQ. CDR3 in amino acids: CASSLALQDNEKLFF. The CDR3 nucleotides are TGCGCCAGCAGCTTGGCTCTACAGGATAATGAAAAACTGTTTTTT.

In this sample, this clone turned up a few times. The chain uses TRBV10-1 and TRBJ2-7, with 7 positions matching TRBD1. The CDR3 contains 15 residues. V gave up 3 bases and J gave up 1 base; unmatched junction bases: 6. CDR1 WNHNN and CDR2 SYGVQD come from the germline V gene (reference sequence). The CDR3 spells CASSDRTGLSYEQYF. DNA of the CDR3: TGCGCCAGCAGTGATCGGACAGGATTATCCTACGAGCAGTACTTC.